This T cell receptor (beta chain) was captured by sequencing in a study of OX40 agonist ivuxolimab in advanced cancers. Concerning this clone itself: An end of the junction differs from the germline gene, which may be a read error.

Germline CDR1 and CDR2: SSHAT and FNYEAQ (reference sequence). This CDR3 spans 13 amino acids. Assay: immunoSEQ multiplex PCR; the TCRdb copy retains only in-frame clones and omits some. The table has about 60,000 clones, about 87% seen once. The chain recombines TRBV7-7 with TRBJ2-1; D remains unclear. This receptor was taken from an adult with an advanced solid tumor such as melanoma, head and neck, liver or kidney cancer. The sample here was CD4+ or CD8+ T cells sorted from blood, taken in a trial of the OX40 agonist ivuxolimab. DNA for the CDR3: TGTGCTAGCAGCTTGTCCCGCTACAATGAGCAGTTCTTC. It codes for CASSLSRYNEQFF.